What follows describes a single TCR beta chain. Its antigen is as yet unknown. The sample belongs to a study of T cell responses to AZD1222 COVID-19 vaccine. Background on the study: Pooled samples include second doses given at about 4 or 12 weeks. General study points: CD4 TCRs associated with vaccination spanned spike, dominating at 160-218 and 743-854.

Some clones are missing from TCRdb's copy, which holds only in-frame ones; the method was immunoSEQ multiplex PCR. The repertoire includes 57,000 or so clones, 65% to 80% of them detected once, and over 12% sits in the top ten. The source is an adult in good health. The sample was peripheral blood, taken on day 0 of AZD1222 vaccination.

In DNA, the CDR3 is TGTGCCAGCAGTGAGGTCAACACAAATCAGCCCCAGCATTTT. This encodes CASSEVNTNQPQHF. The chain has TRBV6-1 and TRBJ1-5; D is ambiguous. The CDR3 loop spans 14 amino acids. CDR1 is MNHNS, CDR2 SASEGT, per germline. Trimming left V 3 bases short and J 4 bases short, with 10 bases between.